This T cell receptor (beta chain) was obtained from a study of shared clonotypes between healthy human individuals. Study at large: CD4 naive and CD4 memory each took three plates per donor, while CD8 naive took two and CD8 memory one.

Sequencing was at deep level. Clones were sequenced by immunoSEQ multiplex PCR, and TCRdb holds only the in-frame ones, with some missing. Of about 2 million clones detected, roughly 94% appear once; the ten largest clones hold 0.85% to 1.2%. The CDR3 covers 15 residues. The V gene's germline CDR1 is MNHEY and CDR2 SVGAGI. V shed 0 bases and J shed 4 bases, with 9 bases lying between them. CD45RO-negative CD8 cells positively selected for CCR7 made up the naive population, which excluded terminally differentiated effector memory CD45RA+ cells. This TCR derives from a man in his late teens or twenties in good health. The material sequenced was naive CD8+ T cells sorted from blood. The gene calls are TRBV6-5 and TRBJ2-2; D gene ambiguous. DNA for the CDR3: TGTGCCAGCAGTTACTCGGGCGGAGTCACCGGGGAGCTGTTTTTT. The encoded protein is CASSYSGGVTGELFF.